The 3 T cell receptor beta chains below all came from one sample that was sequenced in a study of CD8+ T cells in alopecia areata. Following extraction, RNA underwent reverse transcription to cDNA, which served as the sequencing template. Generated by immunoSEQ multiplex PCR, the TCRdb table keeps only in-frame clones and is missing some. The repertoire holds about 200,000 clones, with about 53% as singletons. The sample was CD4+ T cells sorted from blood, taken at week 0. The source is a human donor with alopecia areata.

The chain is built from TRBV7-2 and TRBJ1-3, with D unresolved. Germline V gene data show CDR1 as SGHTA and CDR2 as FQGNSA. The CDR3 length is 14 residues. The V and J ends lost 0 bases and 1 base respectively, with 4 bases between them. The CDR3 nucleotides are TGTGCCAGCAGCTTAGCGGGGTCTGGAAACACCATATATTTT. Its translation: CASSLAGSGNTIYF.

In nucleotides, the CDR3 is TGTGCCAGCAGCCAACAGGGTAACACTGAAGCTTTCTTT. This translates into CASSQQGNTEAFF. The chain has TRBV16 and TRBJ1-1; D perhaps matches TRBD1 (5 bases). This CDR3 region has 13 residues. Germline values: CDR1 KGHSY, CDR2 FQNENV. Trimming cost V 2 bases and J 2 bases, with 6 bases left between them. Full variable domain (missing parts from reference TRBV16 and TRBJ1-1): GEEVAQTPKHLVRGEGQKAKLYCAPIKGHSYVFWYQQVLKNEFKFLISFQNENVFDETGMPKERFSAKCLPNSPCSLEIQATKLEDSAVYFCASSQQGNTEAFFGQGTRLTVV.

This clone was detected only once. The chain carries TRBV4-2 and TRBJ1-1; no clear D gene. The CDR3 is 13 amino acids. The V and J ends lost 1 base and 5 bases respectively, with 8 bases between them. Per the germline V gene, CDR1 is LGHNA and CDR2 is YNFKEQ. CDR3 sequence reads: CASSQGRETEAFF. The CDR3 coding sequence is TGTGCCAGCAGCCAAGGGAGGGAGACTGAAGCTTTCTTT.